The clone carrying this TCR beta chain was detected a few times. Using immunoSEQ multiplex PCR, the repertoire was profiled, and TCRdb retains in-frame clones only, with some absent. The data hold over 50,000 clones, with just over 85% observed a single time. The data derive from a study of blood T cell repertoires in COVID-19. CDR1 and CDR2 from the germline V gene are MNHNS and SASEGT. CDR3 length: 13 amino acids. The ends were cut back, 1 base at V and 6 bases at J, with 9 bases in the middle. What was sequenced was peripheral blood. The receptor was isolated from a man in his 70s with active COVID-19. The rearrangement links TRBV6-1 to TRBJ1-1, with D perhaps matching TRBD1 (5 bases). This CDR3 reads CASSEGDRPEAFF. CDR3 DNA sequence: TGTGCCAGCAGTGAAGGCGACAGACCTGAAGCTTTCTTT.